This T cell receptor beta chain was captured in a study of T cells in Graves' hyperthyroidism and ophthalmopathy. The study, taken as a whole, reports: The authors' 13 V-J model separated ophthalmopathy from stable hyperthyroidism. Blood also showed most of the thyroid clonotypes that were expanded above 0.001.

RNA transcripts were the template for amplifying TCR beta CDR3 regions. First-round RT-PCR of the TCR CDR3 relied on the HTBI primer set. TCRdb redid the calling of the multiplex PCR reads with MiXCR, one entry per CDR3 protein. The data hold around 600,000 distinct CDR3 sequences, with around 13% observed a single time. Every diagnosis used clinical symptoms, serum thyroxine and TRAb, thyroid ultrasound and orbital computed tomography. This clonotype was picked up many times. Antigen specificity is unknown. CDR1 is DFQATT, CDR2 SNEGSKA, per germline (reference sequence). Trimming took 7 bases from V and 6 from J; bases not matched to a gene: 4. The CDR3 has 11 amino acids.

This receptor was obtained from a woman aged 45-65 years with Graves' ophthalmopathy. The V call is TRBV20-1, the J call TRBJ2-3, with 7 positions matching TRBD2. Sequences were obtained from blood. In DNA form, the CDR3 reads TGCAGTGGAGGGACTACGGATACGCAGTATTTT. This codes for CSGGTTDTQYF.